This TCR beta chain comes out of a study of blood T cell repertoires in COVID-19. The repertoire was sequenced with immunoSEQ multiplex PCR; TCRdb's copy has only in-frame clones and lacks some. The table shows roughly 60,000 clones, with about 81% occurring only once. Germline lookup yields CDR1 SNHLY and CDR2 FYNNEI. V was pared by 8 bases and J by 8 bases, with 16 bases between. CDR3 length equals 13 residues. This rearrangement joins TRBV2 to TRBJ1-3; D gene unclear. The TCR sequence derives from an elderly man with acute or convalescent COVID-19. Sequences were obtained from peripheral blood. The CDR3 sequence: CASAGTSGDTIYF. Written as DNA, the CDR3 is TGTGCCAGCGCCGGCACCTCCGGAGACACCATATATTTT.